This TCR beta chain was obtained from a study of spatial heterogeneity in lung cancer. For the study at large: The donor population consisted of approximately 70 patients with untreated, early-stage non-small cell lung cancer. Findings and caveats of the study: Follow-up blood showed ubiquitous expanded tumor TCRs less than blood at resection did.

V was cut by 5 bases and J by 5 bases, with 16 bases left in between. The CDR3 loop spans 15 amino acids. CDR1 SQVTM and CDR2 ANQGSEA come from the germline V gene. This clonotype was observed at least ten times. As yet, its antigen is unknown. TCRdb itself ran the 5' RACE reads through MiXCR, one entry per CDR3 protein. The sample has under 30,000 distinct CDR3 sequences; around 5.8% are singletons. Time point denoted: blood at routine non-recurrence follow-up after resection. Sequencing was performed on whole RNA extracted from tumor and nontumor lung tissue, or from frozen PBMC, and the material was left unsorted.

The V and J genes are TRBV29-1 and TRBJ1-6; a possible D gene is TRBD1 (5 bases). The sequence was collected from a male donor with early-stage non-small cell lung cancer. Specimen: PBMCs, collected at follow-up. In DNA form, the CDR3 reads TGCAGCGTTACGTTTACCGGGACCAATAATTCACCCCTCCACTTT. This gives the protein CSVTFTGTNNSPLHF.